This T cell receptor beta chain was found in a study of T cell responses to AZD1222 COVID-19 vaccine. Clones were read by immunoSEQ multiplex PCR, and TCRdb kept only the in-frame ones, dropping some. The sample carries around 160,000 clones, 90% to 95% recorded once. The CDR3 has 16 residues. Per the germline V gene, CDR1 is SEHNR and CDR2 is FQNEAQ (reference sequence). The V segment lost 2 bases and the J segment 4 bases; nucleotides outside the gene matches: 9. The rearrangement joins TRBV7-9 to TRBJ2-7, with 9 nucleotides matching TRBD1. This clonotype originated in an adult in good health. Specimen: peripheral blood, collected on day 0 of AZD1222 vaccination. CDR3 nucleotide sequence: TGTGCCAGCAGCTTAACAGGGGGCAGGCTGGGATACGAGCAGTACTTC. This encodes CASSLTGGRLGYEQYF.